Each of the 11 T cell receptor beta chains below was sequenced from the same sample in a study of cytomegalovirus exposure and HLA in healthy donors (dated by TCRdb to 2016 to 2017). Library generation was performed with the immunoSEQ multiplex PCR assay. For the multiplex PCR, a mixture combining 60 forward primers for TCR Vbeta segments and 13 reverse primers for TCR Jbeta segments was used. TCRdb holds this immuneACCESS table with in-frame rearrangements only. Some clones are missing; in checked studies, unresolved V genes explain under half, and the rest has no known cause. The sample table shows about 180,000 clones, and roughly four fifths are seen once. Approximately 0.51% of the sample is in the top ten clones. Specimen: PBMCs. The receptors were sampled from a woman aged 45-60 years in good health and CMV-seronegative.

The chain combines TRBV5-1 with TRBJ2-6, with D possibly TRBD1 on 6 matching bases. The CDR3 loop spans 16 amino acids. V dropped 5 bases and J dropped 0 bases, with 12 bases sitting between them. Germline V gene data show CDR1 as SGHRS and CDR2 as YFSETQ. The DNA of the CDR3 is TGCGCCAGCAGGGACAGCCCTTCCTCTGGGGCCAACGTCCTGACTTTC. This translates into CASRDSPSSGANVLTF.

V gene TRBV6-1 combines with J gene TRBJ2-7; 9 bases fit TRBD1. J was trimmed by 1 base and V by 3 bases; bases with no gene match: 4. The CDR3 covers 15 residues. CDR1 is MNHNS, CDR2 SASEGT, per germline. CDR3 nucleotides: TGTGCCAGCAGTGAGGGACAGGGACCTTCCTACGAGCAGTACTTC. It specifies CASSEGQGPSYEQYF.

This chain links TRBV4-1 with TRBJ2-3; TRBD2 is a possible D gene (6 bases). V lost 0 bases, J lost 6 bases, and 10 bases lay in between. CDR1 and CDR2 from the germline V gene are MGHRA and YSYEKL. The CDR3 loop spans 14 amino acids. The CDR3 DNA reads as TGCGCCAGCAGCCAAGACCCTAGCGAGGATACGCAGTATTTT. The encoded protein is CASSQDPSEDTQYF.

J is TRBJ2-5 and V is TRBV5-4; D is possibly TRBD2 (6 bases). The CDR3 has 13 residues. With 4 bases removed from V and 9 bases from J, the gap between germline ends came to 16 bases. In germline, CDR1 is SGHNT, CDR2 YYREEE (reference sequence). The CDR3 nucleotides are TGTGCCAGCAGCCCGACACGGTGGGGGGCCCAGTACTTC. The encoded protein is CASSPTRWGAQYF.

This clone was counted only a few times. Here the CDR3 reads CASSAAGTGHTGELFF. The CDR3 DNA sequence: TGCGCCAGCAGTGCGGCCGGGACAGGGCACACCGGGGAGCTGTTTTTT. This chain joins TRBV5-1 and TRBJ2-2; 9 positions match TRBD1. Germline assignment: CDR1 SGHRS and CDR2 YFSETQ. The CDR3 contains 16 residues. The ends lost 5 bases at V and 3 bases at J; junction bases unmatched: 8.

The chain has TRBV27 and TRBJ1-5; D is possibly TRBD1 (6 bases). CDR3 length equals 16 residues. Trimming cost V 0 bases and J 1 base, with 10 bases left between them. CDR1 is MNHEY and CDR2 is SMNVEV in the germline V gene (reference sequence). The CDR3 sequence: CASSLSFGQSNQPQHF. In DNA, the CDR3 is TGTGCCAGCAGTTTATCGTTCGGACAGAGCAATCAGCCCCAGCATTTT.

The rearrangement joins TRBV11-2 to TRBJ2-7; D is uncertain. The V gene lost 1 base and the J gene lost 2 bases, with 6 bases spanning the gap. The CDR3 loop spans 13 amino acids. Germline V lookup: CDR1 SGHAT, CDR2 FQNNGV. CDR3 sequence (DNA): TGTGCCAGCAGCTTAGTACAGACCTACGAGCAGTACTTC. This codes for CASSLVQTYEQYF.

CDR3: CASKRTSGTGELFF. CDR3 sequence (DNA): TGTGCCAGTAAAAGGACTAGCGGGACCGGGGAGCTGTTTTTT. The chain combines TRBV19 with TRBJ2-2, with TRBD2 matching 11 bases. Trimming took 7 bases from V and 5 from J; bases not matched to a gene: 3. In germline, CDR1 is LNHDA, CDR2 SQIVND (reference sequence). The CDR3 has 14 residues.

J is TRBJ2-5 and V is TRBV29-1, with 7 bases fitting TRBD2. This CDR3 is built from 11 residues. The ends lost 7 bases at V and 12 bases at J; junction bases unmatched: 11. Germline CDR1 reads SQVTM; CDR2 reads ANQGSEA. In nucleotides, the CDR3 is TGCAGCGCGTTATTCCGGGAGGTGGAGTACTTC. Translated: CSALFREVEYF.

The chain has TRBV30 and TRBJ2-7; tentative D call: TRBD1 (6 bases). The CDR3 extends over 13 amino acids. In germline, CDR1 is GTSNPN, CDR2 SVGIG (reference sequence). Trimming cost V 4 bases and J 2 bases, with 12 bases left between them. The CDR3 DNA reads as TGTGCCTGGAAAGTGAGACAGGCCTACGAGCAGTACTTC. The encoded protein is CAWKVRQAYEQYF. The variable domain in full, with the rest retrieved from reference TRBV30 and TRBJ2-7, is SQTIHQWPATLVQPVGSPLSLECTVEGTSNPNLYWYRQAAGRGLQLLFYSVGIGQISSEVPQNLSASRPQDRQFILSSKKLLLSDSGFYLCAWKVRQAYEQYFGPGTRLTVT.

The chain combines TRBV7-9 with TRBJ2-7; D might be TRBD1 (6 bases). Per the germline V gene, CDR1 is SEHNR and CDR2 is FQNEAQ (reference sequence). V lost 1 base to trimming and J lost 4 bases, with 8 bases between them. The CDR3 covers 13 residues. The CDR3 is CASSLDRAYEQYF. CDR3 in DNA: TGTGCCAGCAGCTTAGACAGGGCGTACGAGCAGTACTTC.